The clone carrying this TCR beta chain was picked up a small number of times. Its target is unknown. With 2 bases removed from V and 9 bases from J, the gap between germline ends came to 8 bases. The germline CDR1 and CDR2 sequences are SGHTA and FQGNSA. The CDR3 is 12 residues long. These data come from a study of pediatric ulcerative colitis. Broader study findings: Ulcerative colitis patients shared more blood-rectal clones than controls. A couple of patients' blood samples yielded substantially fewer templates. In rectum, acute severe colitis had expanded clones and less diversity.

Up to 500,000 reads were sequenced per sample. TCRdb's copy holds only in-frame clones and misses some; the assay was immunoSEQ multiplex PCR. The sample lists about 36,000 clones, 83% occurring once. This TCR was sampled from a girl aged 10 to 17 with moderate ulcerative colitis. The sample taken for sequencing was blood. The chain joins TRBV7-2 to TRBJ2-1, with unresolved D. CDR3 in DNA: TGTGCCAGCAGCTTAACGCGCGGTGAGCAGTTCTTC. Its protein product is CASSLTRGEQFF.